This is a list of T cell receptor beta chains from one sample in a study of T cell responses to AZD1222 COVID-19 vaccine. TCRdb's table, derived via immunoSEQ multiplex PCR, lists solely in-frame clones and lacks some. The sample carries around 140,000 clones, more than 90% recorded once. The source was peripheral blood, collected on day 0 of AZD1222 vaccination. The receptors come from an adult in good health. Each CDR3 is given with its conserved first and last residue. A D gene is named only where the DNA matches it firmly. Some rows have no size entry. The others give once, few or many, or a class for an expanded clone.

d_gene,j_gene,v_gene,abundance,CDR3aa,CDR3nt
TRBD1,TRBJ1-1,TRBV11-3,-,CASSHRGAGVTEAFF,TGTGCCAGCAGCCACAGGGGCGCCGGTGTTACTGAAGCTTTCTTT
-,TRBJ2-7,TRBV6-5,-,CASTPPGDTYEQYF,TGTGCCAGCACCCCGCCCGGGGACACCTACGAGCAGTACTTC
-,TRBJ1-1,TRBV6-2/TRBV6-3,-,CASSYLSQGAFF,TGTGCCAGCAGTTACCTGTCCCAGGGGGCTTTCTTT
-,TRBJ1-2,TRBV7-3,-,CASSLSPWGGNGYTF,TGTGCCAGCAGCTTAAGCCCCTGGGGGGGGAATGGCTACACCTTC
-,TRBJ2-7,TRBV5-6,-,CASSLGRLDRYEQYF,TGTGCCAGCAGCTTGGGACGACTAGACCGCTACGAGCAGTACTTC
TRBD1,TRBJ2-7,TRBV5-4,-,CAGRQGGMDEQYF,TGTGCCGGACGACAGGGGGGTATGGACGAGCAGTACTTC
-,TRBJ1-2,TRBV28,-,CASRSRPYGYTF,TGTGCCAGCAGATCCAGACCCTATGGCTACACCTTC
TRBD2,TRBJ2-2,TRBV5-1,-,CASSFLQRGGRTGELFF,TGCGCCAGCAGCTTTCTCCAGCGGGGGGGCCGGACCGGGGAGCTGTTTTTT
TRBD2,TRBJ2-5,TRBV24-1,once,CATSDLPGGKTQYF,TGTGCCACCAGTGATTTGCCGGGGGGTAAGACCCAGTACTTC
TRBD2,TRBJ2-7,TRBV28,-,CASSLPSGIRGQYF,TGTGCCAGCAGTTTACCAAGCGGGATACGTGGGCAGTACTTC
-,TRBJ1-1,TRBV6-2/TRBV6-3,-,CASSPLQGASRDAEAFF,TGTGCCAGCAGCCCTCTACAGGGAGCTTCTCGAGACGCTGAAGCTTTCTTT
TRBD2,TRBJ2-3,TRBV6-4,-,CASSEGLATDTQYF,TGTGCCAGCAGTGAGGGACTAGCCACAGATACGCAGTATTTT
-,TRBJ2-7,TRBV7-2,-,CASSPDYEQYF,TGTGCCAGCAGCCCCGACTACGAGCAGTACTTC
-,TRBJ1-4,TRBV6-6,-,CASSPGAGRGGKLFF,TGTGCCAGCAGCCCAGGCGCGGGGCGAGGTGGAAAACTGTTTTTT
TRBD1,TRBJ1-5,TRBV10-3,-,CAISVDRVAQPQHF,TGTGCCATCAGTGTCGACAGGGTGGCTCAGCCCCAGCATTTT
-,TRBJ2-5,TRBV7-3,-,CASSLGRGFQETQYF,TGTGCCAGCAGCTTGGGCCGAGGGTTCCAAGAGACCCAGTACTTC
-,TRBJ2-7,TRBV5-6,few,CASSLLSYEQYF,TGTGCCAGCAGCTTGTTGTCCTACGAGCAGTACTTC
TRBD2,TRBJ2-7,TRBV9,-,CASVSRLAGGRTYEQYF,TGTGCCAGCGTGTCACGGCTAGCGGGAGGAAGGACCTACGAGCAGTACTTC
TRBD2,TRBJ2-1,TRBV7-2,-,CASSLRTSGYNEQFF,TGTGCCAGCAGCTTGCGGACTAGCGGCTACAATGAGCAGTTCTTC
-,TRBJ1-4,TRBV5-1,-,CASSLRQPNEKLFF,TGCGCCAGCAGCTTGCGACAGCCGAATGAAAAACTGTTTTTT
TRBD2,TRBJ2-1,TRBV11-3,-,CASSWGGTSRDEQFF,TGTGCCAGCAGCTGGGGGGGGACTAGTCGGGATGAGCAGTTCTTC
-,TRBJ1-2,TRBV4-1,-,CASSQRPYGYTF,TGCGCCAGCAGCCAACGGCCGTATGGCTACACCTTC
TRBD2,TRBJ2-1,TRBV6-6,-,CASSYELAQTYNEQFF,TGTGCCAGCAGTTACGAACTAGCGCAAACCTACAATGAGCAGTTCTTC